Following are 18 T cell receptor beta chains from one sample sequenced in a study of blood T cell repertoires in COVID-19. Profiling relied on immunoSEQ multiplex PCR, and the TCRdb table lists in-frame clones only, not all of them. The sample has 250,000 or so clones; approximately 83% are singletons. Material for sequencing was peripheral blood. All receptors come from a man at least 80 years old with acute or convalescent COVID-19.

The chain couples TRBV2 to TRBJ2-2; TRBD1 aligns across 7 bases. CDR1 and CDR2 from the germline V gene are SNHLY and FYNNEI. V gave up 6 bases and J gave up 4 bases; unmatched junction bases: 14. CDR3 length: 17 amino acids. CDR3 sequence reads: CASRPPGQRFITGELFF. The CDR3 DNA follows: TGTGCCAGCAGGCCACCGGGACAGCGATTTATCACCGGGGAGCTGTTTTTT. Complete variable domain (other parts from reference TRBV2 and TRBJ2-2): EPEVTQTPSHQVTQMGQEVILRCVPISNHLYFYWYRQILGQKVEFLVSFYNNEISEKSEIFDDQFSVERPDGSNFTLKIRSTKLEDSAMYFCASRPPGQRFITGELFFGEGSRLTVL.

CDR3 protein: CASRSGVSTGELFF. The CDR3 DNA reads TGTGCCAGCAGGTCAGGGGTGTCGACCGGGGAGCTGTTTTTT. The rearrangement links TRBV3-1 (or the pseudogene TRBV3-2) to TRBJ2-2; D is perhaps TRBD1 (6 bases). Germline V CDR1 and CDR2: LGHDT, YNNKEL (reference sequence). With 6 bases removed from V and 5 bases from J, the gap between germline ends came to 13 bases. The CDR3 is 14 residues long.

Concerning this clone itself: Within the sample, other DNA sequences also encode this same CDR3. This chain connects TRBV18 to TRBJ1-6; 8 nucleotides align to TRBD1. Germline trimming cut 3 bases from V and 10 bases from J; bases unmatched to any gene: 5. Per the germline V gene, CDR1 is KGHSH and CDR2 is LQKENI. The CDR3 is 14 amino acids. The CDR3 nucleotides are TGTGCCAGCTCACCTGGACAGGGAGGGTCACCCCTCCACTTT. As protein: CASSPGQGGSPLHF.

The V gene is TRBV5-1, the J gene TRBJ1-1; 7 bases align to TRBD1. Germline-derived CDR1 and CDR2 are SGHRS and YFSETQ. V shed 4 bases and J 4 bases; nucleotides not matched to a gene: 10. The CDR3 extends over 15 amino acids. Here the CDR3 reads CASSATGVRSTEAFF. CDR3 nucleotides: TGCGCCAGCAGCGCTACAGGGGTACGGAGCACTGAAGCTTTCTTT.

The chain recombines TRBV24-1 with TRBJ1-2; 7 bases align to TRBD1. This CDR3 spans 14 amino acids. Trimming took 9 bases from V and 2 from J; bases not matched to a gene: 8. Per germline, CDR1 KGHDR and CDR2 SFDVKD. The CDR3, as DNA: TGTGCCACCTCAACGAGGGGGCCAAACTATGGCTACACCTTC. Its protein product is CATSTRGPNYGYTF.

The J gene is TRBJ2-7, the V gene TRBV4-1; D gene uncertain. Germline CDR1 reads MGHRA; CDR2 reads YSYEKL. V shed 0 bases and J shed 3 bases, with 9 bases lying between them. This CDR3 is built from 14 residues. CDR3 sequence (DNA): TGCGCCAGCAGCCAAGATGCTCATAGCTACGAGCAGTACTTC. Translating gives CASSQDAHSYEQYF.

This rearrangement joins TRBV7-9 to TRBJ1-1; TRBD1 matches at 7 bases. This CDR3 has 14 residues. In germline, CDR1 is SEHNR, CDR2 FQNEAQ (reference sequence). J was trimmed by 1 base and V by 5 bases; bases with no gene match: 4. For the CDR3, the DNA is TGTGCCAGCAGCATAAGACAGGGGAACACTGAAGCTTTCTTT. Translating gives CASSIRQGNTEAFF.

This clone was observed a few times. V is TRBV28 and J is TRBJ1-2; TRBD1 is a possible D gene (6 bases). CDR1 and CDR2 from the germline V gene are MDHEN and SYDVKM. The CDR3 spans 14 residues. V was clipped by 6 bases and J by 4 bases, with 15 bases between them. In nucleotides, the CDR3 is TGTGCCAGCAGCCCCCCGGGGGGGCGCTATGGCTACACCTTC. Protein sequence: CASSPPGGRYGYTF.

This clone appeared a few times. The chain is built from TRBV6-6 and TRBJ1-5, with 7 bases aligning to TRBD1. Germline-derived CDR1 and CDR2 are MNHNY and SVGAGI (reference sequence). This CDR3 contains 19 residues. V was pared by 5 bases and J by 2 bases, with 18 bases of the junction left unmatched. The CDR3 coding sequence is TGTGCCAGCAGTCCTAATCCGGGACAGAATCACGGGGGCAATCAGCCCCAGCATTTT. As protein: CASSPNPGQNHGGNQPQHF.

The chain uses TRBV7-6 and TRBJ2-7, with TRBD1 matching 7 bases. CDR1 is SGHVS, CDR2 FNYEAQ, per germline. The J segment lost 0 bases and the V segment lost 6 bases, leaving 11 bases of the junction unmatched. The CDR3 is made up of 16 amino acids. The CDR3 spells CASSRSTGQISYEQYF. DNA of the CDR3: TGTGCCAGCAGTCGATCCACGGGACAGATCTCCTACGAGCAGTACTTC. Looking up the rest from reference TRBV7-6 and TRBJ2-7 gives the full variable domain: GAGVSQSPRYKVTKRGQDVALRCDPISGHVSLYWYRQALGQGPEFLTYFNYEAQQDKSGLPNDRFSAERPEGSISTLTIQRTEQRDSAMYRCASSRSTGQISYEQYFGPGTRLTVT.

This clone was seen only a few times. V and J are TRBV5-1 and TRBJ2-1, with 10 nucleotides matching TRBD2. The junction had 4 bases not matched to a gene; V was cut back by 5 bases and J by 5 bases. This CDR3 is 14 amino acids long. The V gene's germline CDR1 is SGHRS and CDR2 YFSETQ. In DNA, the CDR3 is TGCGCCAGCAGTACTAGCGGGGAAAACAATGAGCAGTTCTTC. Amino acid sequence: CASSTSGENNEQFF. The whole variable domain, remainder taken from reference TRBV5-1 and TRBJ2-1, is KAGVTQTPRYLIKTRGQQVTLSCSPISGHRSVSWYQQTPGQGLQFLFEYFSETQRNKGNFPGRFSGRQFSNSRSEMNVSTLELGDSALYLCASSTSGENNEQFFGPGTRLTVL.

The chain recombines TRBV21-1 with TRBJ2-3; the D call TRBD2 from the table was never checked on the DNA. TRBV21-1 is noted as a pseudogene. This CDR3 has 17 amino acids. The CDR3: CASKGTSGGAITDTQYF. The CDR3 nucleotides read TGTGCCAGCAAGGGGACTAGCGGGGGGGCTATCACAGATACGCAGTATTTT.

This chain's CDR3 is CASSHVGAYEQYF. The CDR3 region has the DNA TGTGCCAGCAGTCATGTCGGGGCCTACGAGCAGTACTTC. V and J are TRBV27 and TRBJ2-7; D is perhaps TRBD2 (5 bases). V lost 5 bases, J lost 2 bases, and 10 bases lay in between. Germline CDR1 MNHEY, CDR2 SMNVEV (reference sequence). This CDR3 has 13 amino acids.

This chain uses TRBV11-2 with TRBJ2-1; the D gene is possibly TRBD2 (6 bases). Deletions cut 9 bases from V and 3 bases from J, with 21 bases between. Germline V gives CDR1 SGHAT, CDR2 FQNNGV. This CDR3 has 16 amino acids. As DNA, the CDR3 is TGTGCCAGTTTAAACTCAGTAGCGGCCTTCTACAATGAGCAGTTCTTC. This gives the protein CASLNSVAAFYNEQFF.

The rearrangement links TRBV7-9 to TRBJ2-7; 10 positions agree with TRBD2. Germline V lookup: CDR1 SEHNR, CDR2 FQNEAQ (reference sequence). The CDR3 spans 14 residues. V was pared by 8 bases and J by 1 base, with 5 bases of the junction left unmatched. CDR3 in amino acids: CASLAGDLSYEQYF. In DNA, the CDR3 is TGTGCCAGCCTAGCGGGAGATTTGTCCTACGAGCAGTACTTC.

V is TRBV28 and J is TRBJ2-7; 10 bases fit TRBD1. V lost 5 bases and J lost 4; bases outside the gene matches: 8. This CDR3 has 15 amino acids. The germline CDR1 and CDR2 sequences are MDHEN and SYDVKM. As DNA, the CDR3 is TGTGCCAGCAGTCTCCGACAGGGGGCGAATTACGAGCAGTACTTC. Protein: CASSLRQGANYEQYF.

The CDR3 DNA reads TGTGCCATCAGTGAGTCGAAGGGACTAGCGGGGCACAAGCAGTTCTTC. Protein: CAISESKGLAGHKQFF. The gene calls are TRBV10-3 and TRBJ2-1, with 13 bases matching TRBD2. J gave up 11 bases and V 0 bases, and 7 bases lay outside the gene matches. This CDR3 is 16 amino acids long. The germline gives CDR1 ENHRY, CDR2 SYGVKD.

The chain links TRBV5-1 to TRBJ1-2; 7 nucleotides agree with TRBD1. J was trimmed by 8 bases and V by 5 bases; bases with no gene match: 12. The germline V gene has CDR1 SGHRS and CDR2 YFSETQ. This CDR3 region has 14 residues. CDR3 coding DNA: TGCGCCAGCAGACCTGATCCCGGGACAGCGGGCTACACCTTC. Its translation is CASRPDPGTAGYTF.